A selection of T cell receptor beta chains follows, all from one sample in a study of cytomegalovirus exposure and HLA in healthy donors. Some clones are missing from TCRdb's copy, which holds only in-frame ones; the method was immunoSEQ multiplex PCR. The sample records under 140,000 clones, over 60% being singletons. Sequenced input: PBMCs. The receptor set was obtained from a man younger than 45 in good health and CMV-seropositive. Both conserved end residues are part of each CDR3. The order of the fields is D gene, V gene, clone size, J gene, CDR3 protein, CDR3 DNA. D genes are given only for firm matches. Rows may omit the clone size; those that give it use once, few, many or a size class.

TRBD1	TRBV30	NA	TRBJ1-1	CAWLGRDRATEAFF	TGTGCCTGGTTGGGGAGGGACAGGGCCACTGAAGCTTTCTTT
NA	TRBV28	NA	TRBJ2-2	CASSFWGEGRAGELFF	TGTGCCAGCAGTTTTTGGGGTGAGGGTCGCGCCGGGGAGCTGTTTTTT
NA	TRBV30	NA	TRBJ2-5	CAWSEGRTSQETQYF	TGTGCCTGGAGTGAGGGTCGGACAAGCCAAGAGACCCAGTACTTC
NA	TRBV29-1	few	TRBJ1-2	CSVEGGAGVYHGYTF	TGCAGCGTTGAAGGGGGAGCGGGGGTCTATCATGGCTACACCTTC
NA	TRBV2	NA	TRBJ1-2	CASRDRRTANYGYTF	TGTGCCAGCAGGGACAGAAGAACAGCTAACTATGGCTACACCTTC
NA	TRBV9	NA	TRBJ1-6	CASSVGGGGSPLHF	TGTGCCAGCAGCGTAGGAGGGGGTGGTTCACCCCTCCACTTT
TRBD2	TRBV6-5	NA	TRBJ2-1	CASSYSYSGGGSEQFF	TGTGCCAGCAGTTACTCGTACAGCGGGGGTGGCAGTGAGCAGTTCTTC
NA	TRBV10-3	NA	TRBJ2-1	CAISESPLAYNEQFF	TGTGCCATCAGTGAGTCGCCGTTAGCCTACAATGAGCAGTTCTTC
TRBD2	TRBV18	NA	TRBJ2-1	CASSPSQRGGDEQFF	TGTGCCAGCTCACCATCCCAGCGGGGGGGCGATGAGCAGTTCTTC
NA	TRBV4-3	NA	TRBJ1-1	CASSQVEGSTEAFF	TGCGCCAGCAGCCAAGTTGAGGGTAGCACTGAAGCTTTCTTT
TRBD1	TRBV5-6	NA	TRBJ1-2	CASSPEGQGYGYTF	TGTGCCAGCAGCCCGGAAGGACAGGGCTATGGCTACACCTTC
NA	TRBV7-2	NA	TRBJ1-2	CASSLGSGATNYGYTF	TGTGCCAGCAGCTTAGGGTCAGGGGCTACTAACTATGGCTACACCTTC
NA	TRBV6-5	NA	TRBJ2-3	CAAYSQTDTQYF	TGTGCCGCCTATAGCCAGACAGATACGCAGTATTTT
NA	TRBV7-8	once	TRBJ1-2	CASSLEAGINYGYTF	TGTGCCAGCAGCTTAGAGGCAGGAATTAACTATGGCTACACCTTC
NA	TRBV19	NA	TRBJ2-5	CASSIDLPGHRQETQYF	TGTGCCAGTAGTATAGATCTCCCGGGACACCGCCAAGAGACCCAGTACTTC
NA	TRBV7-2	NA	TRBJ2-7	CASSSQGYEQYF	TGTGCCAGCAGCTCTCAGGGTTACGAGCAGTACTTC
NA	TRBV28	NA	TRBJ1-4	CASTLGGTNEKLFF	TGTGCCAGCACTCTGGGAGGAACTAATGAAAAACTGTTTTTT
TRBD1	TRBV4-1	NA	TRBJ1-4	CASSGTGTVNEKLFF	TGCGCCAGCAGCGGGACCGGGACAGTGAATGAAAAACTGTTTTTT
TRBD1	TRBV5-1	NA	TRBJ2-5	CASSLVGGEETQYF	TGCGCCAGCAGCTTGGTAGGGGGCGAGGAGACCCAGTACTTC
NA	TRBV29-1	NA	TRBJ1-1	CSGAGYDEAFF	TGCAGCGGCGCGGGCTACGATGAAGCTTTCTTT
NA	TRBV28	NA	TRBJ2-1	CASSPRDFVPNEQFF	TGTGCCAGCAGCCCCCGGGACTTCGTACCTAATGAGCAGTTCTTC
TRBD1	TRBV6-5	NA	TRBJ2-3	CASSSFQGAGDTQYF	TGTGCCAGCAGTTCCTTTCAGGGGGCAGGAGATACGCAGTATTTT
NA	TRBV11-2	few	TRBJ2-7	CASSPGGRSQLYEQYF	TGTGCCAGCAGCCCAGGAGGACGGAGCCAGCTCTACGAGCAGTACTTC
NA	TRBV6-5	few	TRBJ1-2	CASSYDQGGNYGYTF	TGTGCCAGCAGTTACGATCAGGGTGGTAACTATGGCTACACCTTC
TRBD1	TRBV4-1	NA	TRBJ1-5	CASSQPDRGLSQPQHF	TGCGCCAGCAGCCAACCCGACAGGGGCTTATCCCAGCCCCAGCATTTT
NA	TRBV19	NA	TRBJ2-7	CASSNNRDNEQYF	TGTGCCAGTAGTAACAACCGGGACAACGAGCAGTACTTC
TRBD1	TRBV25-1	NA	TRBJ2-1	CASSEWQGVSYNEQFF	TGTGCCAGCAGTGAATGGCAGGGGGTCTCCTACAATGAGCAGTTCTTC
TRBD1	TRBV6-5	once	TRBJ2-7	CASSSPGQGIHEQYF	TGTGCCAGCAGTTCCCCGGGACAGGGAATCCACGAGCAGTACTTC
TRBD2	TRBV9	NA	TRBJ2-5	CASSSGLAGLSTGFETQYF	TGTGCCAGCAGCTCGGGACTAGCGGGGCTCTCAACGGGTTTCGAGACCCAGTACTTC
TRBD1	TRBV4-3	NA	TRBJ2-7	CASSQRSGGVNEQYF	TGCGCCAGCAGCCAAAGGTCAGGGGGCGTTAACGAGCAGTACTTC
TRBD1	TRBV28	NA	TRBJ2-7	CASRTGTGGFSYEQYF	TGTGCCAGCAGAACCGGGACAGGGGGCTTTTCCTACGAGCAGTACTTC
NA	TRBV11-2	once	TRBJ2-2	CASSPLTGELFF	TGTGCCAGCAGCCCGCTAACCGGGGAGCTGTTTTTT
TRBD1	TRBV11-2	once	TRBJ1-1	CASSPKGQTNTEAFF	TGTGCCAGCAGCCCCAAGGGACAGACGAACACTGAAGCTTTCTTT
NA	TRBV29-1	once	TRBJ2-7	CSVEGQAYEQYF	TGCAGCGTTGAGGGCCAGGCCTACGAGCAGTACTTC
NA	TRBV18	few	TRBJ1-4	CASSHTEVLEKLFF	TGTGCCAGCTCACATACGGAGGTGCTGGAAAAACTGTTTTTT
TRBD2	TRBV19	NA	TRBJ2-2	CASSMRGAVTGELFF	TGTGCCAGTAGTATGCGGGGGGCGGTCACCGGGGAGCTGTTTTTT
TRBD2	TRBV27	NA	TRBJ2-2	CASSGWSAGATGELFF	TGTGCCAGCAGTGGATGGTCAGCGGGGGCCACCGGGGAGCTGTTTTTT
NA	TRBV2	NA	TRBJ2-5	CASSESVRGTQYF	TGTGCCAGCAGTGAATCGGTACGAGGGACCCAGTACTTC
TRBD1	TRBV6-5	NA	TRBJ1-2	CASRAGGANYGYTF	TGTGCCAGCAGGGCAGGGGGCGCTAACTATGGCTACACCTTC
NA	TRBV30	NA	TRBJ2-5	CAWSTGGETQYF	TGTGCCTGGAGTACAGGTGGAGAGACCCAGTACTTC
TRBD2	TRBV6-1	once	TRBJ2-3	CASSEFGAGGFDTQYF	TGTGCCAGCAGTGAATTCGGGGCGGGGGGCTTCGATACGCAGTATTTT
NA	TRBV30	NA	TRBJ1-1	CAWGVGAEAFF	TGTGCCTGGGGGGTCGGGGCTGAAGCTTTCTTT
NA	TRBV30	NA	TRBJ1-2	CAWRAGDGYTF	TGTGCCTGGAGGGCAGGGGATGGCTACACCTTC
NA	TRBV6-6	NA	TRBJ1-1	CASSPPTLEAFF	TGTGCCAGCAGTCCCCCCACATTGGAAGCTTTCTTT
NA	TRBV28	NA	TRBJ2-7	CASSSRGRGYEQYF	TGTGCCAGCAGCTCCAGGGGAAGGGGCTACGAGCAGTACTTC
TRBD1	TRBV27	NA	TRBJ2-7	CASSLGTGNYEQYF	TGTGCCAGCAGTCTCGGGACAGGGAACTACGAGCAGTACTTC
TRBD1	TRBV13	once	TRBJ2-2	CASSPRQGLSGELFF	TGTGCCAGCAGCCCTCGACAGGGTCTGAGCGGGGAGCTGTTTTTT
NA	TRBV9	NA	TRBJ2-7	CASSVRGEQGYEQYF	TGTGCCAGCAGCGTGAGGGGAGAACAGGGCTACGAGCAGTACTTC
NA	TRBV5-1	NA	TRBJ2-2	CASRERQLANTGELFF	TGCGCCAGCAGAGAGAGACAGCTCGCGAACACCGGGGAGCTGTTTTTT
TRBD1	TRBV9	few	TRBJ2-2	CASSVEPRGQGAMWELFF	TGTGCCAGCAGCGTAGAGCCCCGCGGCCAGGGGGCTATGTGGGAGCTGTTTTTT